This T cell receptor (beta chain) was identified in a study of cytomegalovirus exposure and HLA in healthy donors. The PCR contained 60 Vbeta and 13 Jbeta primers. TCRdb keeps only in-frame clones here, not all; method: immunoSEQ multiplex PCR. The sample consists of more than 110,000 clones, around 76% of them appearing once. J was trimmed by 1 base and V by 2 bases; bases with no gene match: 4. This CDR3 comprises 16 residues. Per germline, CDR1 MNHNY and CDR2 SVGAGI (reference sequence). The TCR comes from a male donor in good health and CMV-seronegative. The sequencing input was PBMCs. This sequence joins TRBV6-6 and TRBJ2-3; 9 bases align to TRBD1. This chain's CDR3 is CASSYTTGGGTDTQYF. The CDR3 DNA reads TGTGCCAGCAGTTACACGACAGGGGGTGGCACAGATACGCAGTATTTT.